The text below deals with one T cell receptor (beta chain). This clone showed up just once. Its antigen is unknown. Per-base qualities were not stored, and no clone one base away is much larger. TCRbeta CDR3 regions were amplified from genomic DNA by means of the immunoSEQ Assay, a bias-controlled multiplex PCR. Processing in the source paper ran as follows. Within the assay, amplification of reference gene primers was used to estimate how many nucleated cells each sample contained. To quantify the absolute abundance of each unique TCRbeta CDR3 rearrangement, sequence reads were collapsed and filtered. For each sample, productive Simpson clonality was calculated as the square root of Simpson's diversity index across productive rearrangements. TCRdb holds this immuneACCESS table with in-frame rearrangements only. Some clones are missing; in checked studies, unresolved V genes explain under half, and the rest has no known cause. The V and J calls and clone size were taken over from that table, and D and trimming were inferred from the DNA. Within this sample are roughly 300,000 clones, with 87% of them counted one time only. 7.8% of the sample is in the top ten clones.

A second Seattle source provided samples from volunteer blood donors who had recovered from COVID-19. Each collaborating institution followed its own protocols to collect whole blood in K2EDTA tubes. For TCRbeta analysis, collaborators shipped samples in one of three forms: frozen whole blood, isolated PBMCs, or DNA extracted from either of those sample types. Between the V and J ends, shortened by 7 bases and 4 bases respectively, the junction contains 10 bases. CDR1 and CDR2 were assigned from the germline V gene as MNHEY and SVGAGI. The CDR3 sequence holds 12 residues, the cysteine and phenylalanine included. This entry keeps only the CDR3 DNA: 36 bases, framed from base 1. This entry belongs to a study of blood T cell repertoires in COVID-19 (dated by TCRdb to 2019 to 2021). General notes on the study: Collaborator samples came from the United States, Italy and Spain and covered acute and convalescent phases of COVID-19. The repertoires were released in a freely available public database meant as a resource for research on the immune response to SARS-CoV-2. The prospective study material was composed of cDNA or gDNA derived from T cells, B-cell-depleted T cells, or PBMCs. Nearly every sample came with metadata listing a de-identified subject ID, COVID-19 status, age in years and sex. Where available, HLA class I and class II types were taken from metadata supplied by the sample provider and were not determined by assay-based typing. Samples were obtained from the ongoing ImmuneRACE study (first 160 participants) and from some 1,200 subjects provided by 6 global collaborators. Subjects who had been exposed to COVID-19, were actively infected with it, or had recovered from it provided the deeply sampled blood TCRbeta repertoires that made up the dataset. The investigation overall reported the following: The quantity of clinical and demographic metadata differed by source and by participant and was supplied without curation.

Source material: peripheral blood. This TCR was recovered from a woman in her fifties or sixties who had recovered from COVID-19. The rearranged chain carries TRBV6-5 and TRBJ1-1, with the D gene call left open. The DNA reads TGTGCCAGCAATCGAGAAAGCACTGAAGCTTTCTTT. It encodes CASNRESTEAFF.